This entry describes one T cell receptor beta chain. Per germline, CDR1 SQVTM and CDR2 ANQGSEA. CDR3 length equals 11 residues. These data originate in a study of technical replicates of blood from several donors. The table came from immunoSEQ multiplex PCR; TCRdb's copy has only in-frame clones and leaves some out. The profile shows under 85,000 clones, more than 85% of them singletons. Source material: T cells isolated from PBMCs. The gene calls are TRBV29-1 and TRBJ2-3, with no clear D. This TCR derives from a human donor in good health. For the CDR3, the DNA is TGCAGTACTAAAAATGGAGATACGCAGTATTTT. It specifies CSTKNGDTQYF.